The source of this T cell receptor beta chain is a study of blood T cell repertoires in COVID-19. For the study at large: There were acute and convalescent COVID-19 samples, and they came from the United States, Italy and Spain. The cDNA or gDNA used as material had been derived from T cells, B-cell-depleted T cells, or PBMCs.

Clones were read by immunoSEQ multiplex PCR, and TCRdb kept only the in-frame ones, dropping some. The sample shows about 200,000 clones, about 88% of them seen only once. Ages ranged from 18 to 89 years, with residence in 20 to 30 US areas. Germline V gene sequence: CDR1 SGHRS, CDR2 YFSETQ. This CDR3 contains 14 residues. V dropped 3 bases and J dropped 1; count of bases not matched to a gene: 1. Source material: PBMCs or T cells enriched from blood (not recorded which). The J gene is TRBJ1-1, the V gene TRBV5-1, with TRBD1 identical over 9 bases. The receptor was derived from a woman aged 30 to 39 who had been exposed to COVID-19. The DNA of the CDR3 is TGCGCCAGCAGCTGGGACAGGGCGAACACTGAAGCTTTCTTT. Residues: CASSWDRANTEAFF.